This TCR beta chain was observed in a study of identical twins. A single record per CDR3 protein comes from TCRdb applying MiXCR to the 5' RACE reads. The sample lists approximately 190,000 distinct CDR3 sequences; approximately 15% were seen once. The CDR3 is 17 residues long. Losses at the gene ends were 1 base for V and 4 bases for J; bases not matched to a gene: 8. Germline CDR1 reads SGHTA; CDR2 reads FQGNSA. This clonotype has just a few counts. These same records also appear under a second study, on T cells expressing NK-cell markers. That study adds: Topping the CD3+CD56-NKG2C+ fraction as well were these clonotypes, in a handful of donors.

This rearrangement joins TRBV7-2 to TRBJ2-1; TRBD2 matches 9 bases. The TCR was taken from a woman in her late teens or twenties in good health. The sequencing input was CD8+ T cells sorted from blood. CDR3 nucleotide sequence: TGTGCCAGCAGCTTAGGTCGTCGAGCGGGGGGTTACAATGAGCAGTTCTTC. Its translation is CASSLGRRAGGYNEQFF.